The TCR beta chain described here comes from a study of blood T cell repertoires in COVID-19. Looking at the study overall: Collection of acute and convalescent COVID-19 samples took place in the United States, Italy and Spain. From T cells, B-cell-depleted T cells, or PBMCs came the material, which was cDNA or gDNA.

Per the germline V gene, CDR1 is MDHEN and CDR2 is SYDVKM. Trimming took off 7 bases at V and 5 bases at J, with 16 bases between the two ends. The CDR3 covers 14 residues. Per the original methods: Estimated nucleated cell counts came from reference gene primer amplification. TCRdb's table, derived via immunoSEQ multiplex PCR, lists solely in-frame clones and lacks some. V and J calls and clone size come straight from that table; D and trimming were deduced from the DNA. In the table there are around 100,000 clones, approximately 80% of which are singletons. The V call is TRBV28, the J call TRBJ2-3, with D perhaps TRBD1 (6 bases). The sample consisted of peripheral blood. This clonotype was sampled from an older man with active or convalescent COVID-19. The CDR3 bases are TGTGCCAGCAAGACGACAGGTACCTTAGATACGCAGTATTTT. Translated, it gives CASKTTGTLDTQYF.